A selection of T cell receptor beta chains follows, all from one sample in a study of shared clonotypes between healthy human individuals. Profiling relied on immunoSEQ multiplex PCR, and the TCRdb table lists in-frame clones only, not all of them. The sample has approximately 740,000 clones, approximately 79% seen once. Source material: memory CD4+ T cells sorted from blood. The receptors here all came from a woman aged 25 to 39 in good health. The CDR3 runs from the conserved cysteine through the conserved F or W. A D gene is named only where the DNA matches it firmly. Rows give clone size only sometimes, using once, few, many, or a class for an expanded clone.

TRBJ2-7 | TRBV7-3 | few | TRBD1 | TGTGCCAGCAGGGGGACAGGGGATCGCGAGCAGTACTTC | CASRGTGDREQYF
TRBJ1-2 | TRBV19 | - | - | TGTGCCAGTAGGCTGGACCGGATTAACTATGGCTACACCTTC | CASRLDRINYGYTF
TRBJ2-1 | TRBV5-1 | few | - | TGCGCCAGCAGAGACCCATCGGGCGACAATGAGCAGTTCTTC | CASRDPSGDNEQFF
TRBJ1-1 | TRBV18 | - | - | TGTGCCAGCTCACCTTTGCAGGGCGGGACTGAAGCTTTCTTT | CASSPLQGGTEAFF
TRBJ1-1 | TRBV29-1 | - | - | TGCAGCGTTGACTCTTCAGGGGAGAACACTGAAGCTTTCTTT | CSVDSSGENTEAFF
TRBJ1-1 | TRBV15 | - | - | TGTGCCACAAGGGGCACAGGGAGGGGGACTGAAGCTTTCTTT | CATRGTGRGTEAFF
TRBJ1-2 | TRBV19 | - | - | TGTGCCAGTAGTGAGGGATTATGGGGCTACACCTTC | CASSEGLWGYTF
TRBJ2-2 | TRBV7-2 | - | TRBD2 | TGTGCCAGCATCCTTAGGGACGGACTAGCGAACACCGGGGAGCTGTTTTTT | CASILRDGLANTGELFF
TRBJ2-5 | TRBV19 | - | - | TGTGCCAGTAGTCAGGGGGGGCAGGGAAGGGAGACCCAGTACTTC | CASSQGGQGRETQYF
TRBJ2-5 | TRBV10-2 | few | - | TGCGCCAGCAGGCCTGGGGTGGGGGCGGAGACCCAGTACTTC | CASRPGVGAETQYF
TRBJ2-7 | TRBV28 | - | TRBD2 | TGTGCCAGCAGTTTACCCGAAGCCGGGACTAGCCACGAGCAGTACTTC | CASSLPEAGTSHEQYF
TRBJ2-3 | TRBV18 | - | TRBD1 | TGTGCCAGCTCACCATCAACAGGGGGCCAAGATACGCAGTATTTT | CASSPSTGGQDTQYF
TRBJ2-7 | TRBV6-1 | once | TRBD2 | TGTGCCAGCAGTGTCCCGCGAGCGGGGGGTCCCCCCTACGAGCAGTACTTC | CASSVPRAGGPPYEQYF
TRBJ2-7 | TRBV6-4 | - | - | TGTGCCAACCAGGGACAAAACTACGAGCAGTACTTC | CANQGQNYEQYF
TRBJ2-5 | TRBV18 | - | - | TGTGCCAGCTCTCGACTCCAAGAGACCCAGTACTTC | CASSRLQETQYF
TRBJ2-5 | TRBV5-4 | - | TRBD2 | TGTGCCAGCAGCCCCCGACTAGCGGGAGGTGGAGAGACCCAGTACTTC | CASSPRLAGGGETQYF
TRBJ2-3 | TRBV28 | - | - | TGTGCCAGCAGTCTGTCCTACACAGATACGCAGTATTTT | CASSLSYTDTQYF
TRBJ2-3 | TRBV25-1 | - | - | TGTGCCAGCAGTGGGCAGAGGGAGCCCACAGATACGCAGTATTTT | CASSGQREPTDTQYF
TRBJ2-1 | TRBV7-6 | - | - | TGTGCCAGCAGCTCATCAGGGGGAGGGGAGCAGTTCTTC | CASSSSGGGEQFF
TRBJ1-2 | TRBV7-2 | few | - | TGTGCCAGCAGCTTGGGGGACAAAAGACATGGCTACACCTTC | CASSLGDKRHGYTF
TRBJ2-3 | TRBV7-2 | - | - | TGTGCCAGCATAGGGACTGACATTTATACGCAGTATTTT | CASIGTDIYTQYF
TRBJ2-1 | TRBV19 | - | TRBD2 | TGTGCCACCAAGTCCAGGACTAGCTACAATGAGCAGTTCTTC | CATKSRTSYNEQFF
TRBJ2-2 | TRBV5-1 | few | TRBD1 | TGCGCCAGCAGCTTGGACAGGGGGCGCCAGTTGAAATCCGGGGAGCTGTTTTTT | CASSLDRGRQLKSGELFF
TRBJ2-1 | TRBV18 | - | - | TGTGCCAGCTCACCACCCACACGGGATGAGCAGTTCTTC | CASSPPTRDEQFF
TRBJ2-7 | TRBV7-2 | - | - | TGTGCCAGCAGCCCGCCTTTCTACGAGCAGTACTTC | CASSPPFYEQYF
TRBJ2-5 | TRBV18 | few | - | TGTGCCAGCTCATCGTACCAAGAGACCCAGTACTTC | CASSSYQETQYF
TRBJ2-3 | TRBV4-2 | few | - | TGTGCCAGCAGCCAAGACTCGACAAACACAGATACGCAGTATTTT | CASSQDSTNTDTQYF
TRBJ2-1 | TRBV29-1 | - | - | TGCAGCGTTGAGATAGCTAGTGATGAGCAGTTCTTC | CSVEIASDEQFF
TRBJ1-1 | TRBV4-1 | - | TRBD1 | TGCGCCAGCAGCCCGCAGGGGGCCCTAGAAGCTTTCTTT | CASSPQGALEAFF
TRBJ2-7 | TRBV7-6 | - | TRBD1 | TGTGCCAGCAGACCCGGGACAGGGGTGAACTCCTACGAGCAGTACTTC | CASRPGTGVNSYEQYF
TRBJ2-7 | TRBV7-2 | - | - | TGTGCCAGCACACGGGCGGGGAACTCCTACGAGCAGTACTTC | CASTRAGNSYEQYF
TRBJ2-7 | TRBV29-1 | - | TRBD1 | TGCAGCGCAGGGGACAGCCTAAGCTCCTACGAGCAGTACTTC | CSAGDSLSSYEQYF
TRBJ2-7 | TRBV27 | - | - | TGTGCCAGCAGGCCCCGGGACCGACGTTCCTACGAGCAGTACTTC | CASRPRDRRSYEQYF
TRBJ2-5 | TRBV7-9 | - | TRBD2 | TGTGCCAGCAGCTTTGGACTAGCGGGCTTGGGAGAGACCCAGTACTTC | CASSFGLAGLGETQYF
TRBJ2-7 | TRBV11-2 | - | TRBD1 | TGTGCCAGCAGGCCGACAGGGGTGTCGTACGAGCAGTACTTC | CASRPTGVSYEQYF
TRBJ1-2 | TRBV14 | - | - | TGTGCCAGCAGCCAAGATCAAGGGTTTGGCTACACCTTC | CASSQDQGFGYTF
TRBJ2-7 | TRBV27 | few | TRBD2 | TGTGCCAGCATCAAGAGGGGTGCGGGAGGGTCCTACGAGCAGTACTTC | CASIKRGAGGSYEQYF
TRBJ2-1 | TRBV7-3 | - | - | TGTGCCAGCAGCTTAAGTGCAGACTCCTACAATGAGCAGTTCTTC | CASSLSADSYNEQFF
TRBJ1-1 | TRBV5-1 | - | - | TGCGCCAGCAGCTTTCAGCTGGGGGGGACCACTGAAGCTTTCTTT | CASSFQLGGTTEAFF
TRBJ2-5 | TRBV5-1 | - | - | TGCGCCAGCAGCTTGGAGCCGCTAGCTTCAGAGACCCAGTACTTC | CASSLEPLASETQYF
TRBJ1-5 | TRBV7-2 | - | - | TGTGCCAGCAGCCGTGCACTCAATCAGCCCCAGCATTTT | CASSRALNQPQHF
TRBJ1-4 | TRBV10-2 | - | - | TGCGCCAGCGGGGTTCAACATCAATCACTGTTTTTT | CASGVQHQSLFF
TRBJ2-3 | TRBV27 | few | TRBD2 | TGTGCCAGCACGGGACTAGCGGGGACAGATACGCAGTATTTT | CASTGLAGTDTQYF
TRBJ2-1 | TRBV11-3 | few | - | TGTGCCAGCAGCTTAGGACAAGAGCAGTTCTTC | CASSLGQEQFF
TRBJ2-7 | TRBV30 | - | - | TGTGCCTGGAGTGGGGAGAGGTACGAGCAGTACTTC | CAWSGERYEQYF
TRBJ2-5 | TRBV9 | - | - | TGTGCCAGCAGCGTAGCCGTAGGGGCAGAGACCCAGTACTTC | CASSVAVGAETQYF
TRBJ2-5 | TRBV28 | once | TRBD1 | TGTGCCAGCAGTCCTGACGGCCACAGGGGGCGCGGGGAGACCCAGTACTTC | CASSPDGHRGRGETQYF
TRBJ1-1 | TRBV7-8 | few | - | TGTGCCAGCACCCCGCGCGTAGGATCTAACACTGAAGCTTTCTTT | CASTPRVGSNTEAFF
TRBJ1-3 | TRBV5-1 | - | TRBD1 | TGCGCCAGCAGCCAAGGGACAGAGGGGAACACCATATATTTT | CASSQGTEGNTIYF
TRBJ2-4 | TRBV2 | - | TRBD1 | TGTGCCAGCATGGGGACAGGGGGGAACATTCAGTACTTC | CASMGTGGNIQYF